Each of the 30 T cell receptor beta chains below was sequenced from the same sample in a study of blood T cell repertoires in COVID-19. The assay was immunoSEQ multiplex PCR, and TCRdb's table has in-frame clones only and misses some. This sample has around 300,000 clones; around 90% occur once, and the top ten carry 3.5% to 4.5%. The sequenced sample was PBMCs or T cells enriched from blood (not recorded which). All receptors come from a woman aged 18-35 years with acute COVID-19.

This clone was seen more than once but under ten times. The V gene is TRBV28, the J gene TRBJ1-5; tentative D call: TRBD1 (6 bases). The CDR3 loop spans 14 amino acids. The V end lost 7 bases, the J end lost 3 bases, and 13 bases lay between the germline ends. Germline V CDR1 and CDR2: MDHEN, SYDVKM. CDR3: CASTPGVINQPQHF. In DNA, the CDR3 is TGTGCCAGCACCCCAGGGGTAATCAATCAGCCCCAGCATTTT.

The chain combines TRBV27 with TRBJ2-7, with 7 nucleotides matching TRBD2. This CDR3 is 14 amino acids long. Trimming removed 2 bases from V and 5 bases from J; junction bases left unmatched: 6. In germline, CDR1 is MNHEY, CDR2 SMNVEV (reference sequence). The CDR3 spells CASSLGWRENEQYF. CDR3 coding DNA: TGTGCCAGCAGTTTAGGGTGGCGGGAGAACGAGCAGTACTTC.

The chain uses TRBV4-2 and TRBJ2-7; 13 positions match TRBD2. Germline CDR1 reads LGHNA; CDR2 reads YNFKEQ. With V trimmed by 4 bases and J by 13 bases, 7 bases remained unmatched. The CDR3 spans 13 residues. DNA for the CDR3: TGTGCCAGCAGCCCTAAGACTAGCGGGAGGCCATACTTC. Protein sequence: CASSPKTSGRPYF.

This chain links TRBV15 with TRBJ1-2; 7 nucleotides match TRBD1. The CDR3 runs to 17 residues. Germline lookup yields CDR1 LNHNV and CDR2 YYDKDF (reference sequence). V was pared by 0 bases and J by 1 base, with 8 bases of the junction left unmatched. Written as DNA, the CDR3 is TGTGCCACCAGCAGAGATGCCCGGACAGGCGGTAACTATGGCTACACCTTC. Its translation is CATSRDARTGGNYGYTF.

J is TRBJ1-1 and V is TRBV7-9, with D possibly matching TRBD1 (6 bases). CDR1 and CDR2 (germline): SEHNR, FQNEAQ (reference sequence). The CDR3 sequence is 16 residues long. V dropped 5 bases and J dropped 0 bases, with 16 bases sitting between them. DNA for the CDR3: TGTGCCAGCAGCATTAAACTCACAGGGATGAACACTGAAGCTTTCTTT. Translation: CASSIKLTGMNTEAFF.

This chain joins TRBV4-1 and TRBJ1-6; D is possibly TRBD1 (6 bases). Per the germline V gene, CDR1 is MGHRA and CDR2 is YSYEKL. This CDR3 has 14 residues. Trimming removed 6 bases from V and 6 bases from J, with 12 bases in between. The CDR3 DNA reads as TGCGCCAGCAGTCTGGACAGATTTAATTCACCCCTCCACTTT. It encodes CASSLDRFNSPLHF.

CDR3: CASSPTDRVEGNTEAFF. The CDR3 DNA reads as TGTGCCAGCTCACCAACTGACAGGGTGGAAGGGAACACTGAAGCTTTCTTT. The V and J genes are TRBV18 and TRBJ1-1; the match to TRBD1 covers 7 bases. CDR1 is KGHSH, CDR2 LQKENI, per germline. V lost 2 bases and J lost 1; bases outside the gene matches: 10. This CDR3 region has 17 residues. Drawing the rest from reference TRBV18 and TRBJ1-1, the complete variable domain is NAGVMQNPRHLVRRRGQEARLRCSPMKGHSHVYWYRQLPEEGLKFMVYLQKENIIDESGMPKERFSAEFPKEGPSILRIQQVVRGDSAAYFCASSPTDRVEGNTEAFFGQGTRLTVV.

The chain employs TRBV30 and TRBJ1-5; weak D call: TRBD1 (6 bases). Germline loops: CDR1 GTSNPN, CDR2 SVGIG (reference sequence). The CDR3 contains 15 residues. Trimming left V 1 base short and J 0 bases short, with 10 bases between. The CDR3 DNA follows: TGTGCCTGGAGTGCTGGGGGCTATAGCAATCAGCCCCAGCATTTT. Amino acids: CAWSAGGYSNQPQHF. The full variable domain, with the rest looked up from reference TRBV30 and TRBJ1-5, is SQTIHQWPATLVQPVGSPLSLECTVEGTSNPNLYWYRQAAGRGLQLLFYSVGIGQISSEVPQNLSASRPQDRQFILSSKKLLLSDSGFYLCAWSAGGYSNQPQHFGDGTRLSIL.

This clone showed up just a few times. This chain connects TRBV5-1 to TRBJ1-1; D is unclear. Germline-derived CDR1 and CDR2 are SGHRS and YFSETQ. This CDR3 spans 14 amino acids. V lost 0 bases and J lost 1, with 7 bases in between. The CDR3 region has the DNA TGCGCCAGCAGCTTGGGGCCGTGGAACACTGAAGCTTTCTTT. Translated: CASSLGPWNTEAFF.

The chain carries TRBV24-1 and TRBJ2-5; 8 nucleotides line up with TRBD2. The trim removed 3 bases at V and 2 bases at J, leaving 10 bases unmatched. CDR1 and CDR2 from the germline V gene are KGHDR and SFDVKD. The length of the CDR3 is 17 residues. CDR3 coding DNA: TGTGCCACCAGTGATCCCTCGAGGAGCGGGAGTCAAGAGACCCAGTACTTC. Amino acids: CATSDPSRSGSQETQYF.

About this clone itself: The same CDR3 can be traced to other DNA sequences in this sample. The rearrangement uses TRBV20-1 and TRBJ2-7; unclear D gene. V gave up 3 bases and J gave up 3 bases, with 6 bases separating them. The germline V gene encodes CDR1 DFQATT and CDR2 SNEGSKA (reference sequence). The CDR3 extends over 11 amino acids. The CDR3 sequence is CSASSGYEQYF. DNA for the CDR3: TGCAGTGCTAGTTCGGGCTACGAGCAGTACTTC.

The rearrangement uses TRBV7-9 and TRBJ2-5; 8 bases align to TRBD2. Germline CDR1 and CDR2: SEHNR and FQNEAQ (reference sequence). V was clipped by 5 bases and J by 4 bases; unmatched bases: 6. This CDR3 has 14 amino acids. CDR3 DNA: TGTGCCAGCAGCCGAAGCGGGAGCGTAGAGACCCAGTACTTC. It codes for CASSRSGSVETQYF. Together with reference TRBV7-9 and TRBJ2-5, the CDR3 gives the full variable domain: DTGVSQNPRHKITKRGQNVTFRCDPISEHNRLYWYRQTLGQGPEFLTYFQNEAQLEKSRLLSDRFSAERPKGSFSTLEIQRTEQGDSAMYLCASSRSGSVETQYFGPGTRLLVL.

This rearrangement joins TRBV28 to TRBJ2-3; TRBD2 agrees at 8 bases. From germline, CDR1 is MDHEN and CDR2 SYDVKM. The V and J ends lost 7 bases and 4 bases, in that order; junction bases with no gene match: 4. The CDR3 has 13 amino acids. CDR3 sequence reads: CASTSGGADTQYF. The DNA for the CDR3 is TGTGCCAGCACTTCCGGGGGGGCAGATACGCAGTATTTT.

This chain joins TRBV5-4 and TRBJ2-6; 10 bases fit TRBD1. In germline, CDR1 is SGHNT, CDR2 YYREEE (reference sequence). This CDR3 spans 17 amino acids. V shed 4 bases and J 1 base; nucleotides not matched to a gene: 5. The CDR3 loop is CASSPGQGKSGANVLTF. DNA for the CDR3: TGTGCCAGCAGCCCGGGACAGGGGAAATCTGGGGCCAACGTCCTGACTTTC.

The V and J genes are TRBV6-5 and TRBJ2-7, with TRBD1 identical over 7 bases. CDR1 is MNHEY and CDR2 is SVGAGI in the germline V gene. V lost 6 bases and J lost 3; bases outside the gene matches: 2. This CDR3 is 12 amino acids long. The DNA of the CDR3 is TGTGCCAGCAGGGACAGGATCTACGAGCAGTACTTC. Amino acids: CASRDRIYEQYF.

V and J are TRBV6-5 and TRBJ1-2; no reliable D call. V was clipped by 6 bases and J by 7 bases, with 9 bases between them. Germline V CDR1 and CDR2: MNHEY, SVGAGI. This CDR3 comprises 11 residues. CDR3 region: CASRSEVGYTF. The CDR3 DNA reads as TGTGCCAGCAGATCTGAGGTTGGCTACACCTTC.

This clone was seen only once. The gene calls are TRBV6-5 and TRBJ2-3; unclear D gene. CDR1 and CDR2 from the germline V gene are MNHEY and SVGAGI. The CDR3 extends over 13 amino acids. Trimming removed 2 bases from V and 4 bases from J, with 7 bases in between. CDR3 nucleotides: TGTGCCAGCAGTTACCCCCCTGCAGATACGCAGTATTTT. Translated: CASSYPPADTQYF.

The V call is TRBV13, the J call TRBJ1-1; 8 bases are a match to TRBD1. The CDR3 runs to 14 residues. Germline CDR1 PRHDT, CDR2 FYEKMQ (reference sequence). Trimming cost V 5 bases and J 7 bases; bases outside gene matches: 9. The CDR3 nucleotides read TGTGCCAGCAGCATTGGACAGGGTCTGGATGAAGCTTTCTTT. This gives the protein CASSIGQGLDEAFF.

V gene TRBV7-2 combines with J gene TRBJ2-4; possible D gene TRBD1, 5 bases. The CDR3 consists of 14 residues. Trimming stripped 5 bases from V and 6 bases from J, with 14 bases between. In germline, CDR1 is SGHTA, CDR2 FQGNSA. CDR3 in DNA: TGTGCCAGCAGCACCGACAGAACCCTAAACATTCAGTACTTC. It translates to CASSTDRTLNIQYF.

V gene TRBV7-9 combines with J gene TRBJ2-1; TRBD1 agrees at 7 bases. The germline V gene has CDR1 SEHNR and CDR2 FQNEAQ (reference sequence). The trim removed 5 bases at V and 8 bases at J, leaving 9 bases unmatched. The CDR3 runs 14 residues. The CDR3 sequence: CASSATYRGDEQFF. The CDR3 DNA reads TGTGCCAGCAGCGCGACCTACAGGGGCGATGAGCAGTTCTTC.

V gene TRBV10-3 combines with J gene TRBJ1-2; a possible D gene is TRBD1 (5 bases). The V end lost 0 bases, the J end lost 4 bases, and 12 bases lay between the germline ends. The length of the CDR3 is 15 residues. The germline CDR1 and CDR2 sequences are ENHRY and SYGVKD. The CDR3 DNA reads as TGTGCCATCAGTGAGTCGGGGACTGGGATCTATGGCTACACCTTC. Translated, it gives CAISESGTGIYGYTF.

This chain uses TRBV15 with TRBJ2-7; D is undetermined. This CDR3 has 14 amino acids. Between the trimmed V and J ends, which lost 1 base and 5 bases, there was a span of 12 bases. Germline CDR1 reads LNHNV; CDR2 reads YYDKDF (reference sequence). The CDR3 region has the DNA TGTGCCACCAGCAGAGCCCAGCGAAGAAACGAGCAGTACTTC. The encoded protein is CATSRAQRRNEQYF.

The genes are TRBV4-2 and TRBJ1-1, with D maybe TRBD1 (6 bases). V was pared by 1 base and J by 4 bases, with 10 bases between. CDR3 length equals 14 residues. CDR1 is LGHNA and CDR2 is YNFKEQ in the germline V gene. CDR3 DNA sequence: TGTGCCAGCAGCCAAGTGGACAGAAGCACTGAAGCTTTCTTT. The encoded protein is CASSQVDRSTEAFF.

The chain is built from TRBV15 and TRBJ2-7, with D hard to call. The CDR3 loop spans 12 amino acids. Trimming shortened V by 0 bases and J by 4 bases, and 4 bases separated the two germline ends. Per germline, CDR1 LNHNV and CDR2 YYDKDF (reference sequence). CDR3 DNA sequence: TGTGCCACCAGCAGAGATCGGTACGAGCAGTACTTC. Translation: CATSRDRYEQYF.

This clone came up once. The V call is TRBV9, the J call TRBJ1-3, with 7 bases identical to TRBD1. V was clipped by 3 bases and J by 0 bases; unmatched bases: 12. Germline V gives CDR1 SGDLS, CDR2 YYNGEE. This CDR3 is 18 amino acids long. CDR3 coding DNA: TGTGCCAGCAGCGGAGCACCTTGGACAGGTCCCTCTGGAAACACCATATATTTT. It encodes CASSGAPWTGPSGNTIYF.

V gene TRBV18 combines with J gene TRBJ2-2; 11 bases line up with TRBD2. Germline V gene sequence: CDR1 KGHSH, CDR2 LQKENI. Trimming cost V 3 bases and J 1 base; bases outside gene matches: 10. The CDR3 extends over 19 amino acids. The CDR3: CASSPVVGTSGQNTGELFF. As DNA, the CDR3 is TGTGCCAGCTCACCTGTTGTCGGGACTAGCGGCCAGAACACCGGGGAGCTGTTTTTT.

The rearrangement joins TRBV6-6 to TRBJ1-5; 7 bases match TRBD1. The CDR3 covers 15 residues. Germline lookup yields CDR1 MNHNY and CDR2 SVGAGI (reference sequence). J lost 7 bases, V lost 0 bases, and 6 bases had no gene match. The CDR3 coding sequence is TGTGCCAGCAGTTACTCTACAGGGGAGCGCCAGCCCCAGCATTTT. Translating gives CASSYSTGERQPQHF.

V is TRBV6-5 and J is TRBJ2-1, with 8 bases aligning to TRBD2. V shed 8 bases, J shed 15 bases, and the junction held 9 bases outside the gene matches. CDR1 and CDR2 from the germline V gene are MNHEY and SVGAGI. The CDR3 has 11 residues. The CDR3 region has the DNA TGTGCCAGCGAAATAGCGGGACACCCGTTCTTC. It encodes CASEIAGHPFF.

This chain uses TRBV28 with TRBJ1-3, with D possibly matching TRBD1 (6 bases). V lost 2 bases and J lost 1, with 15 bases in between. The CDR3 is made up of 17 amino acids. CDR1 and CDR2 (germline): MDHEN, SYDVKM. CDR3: CASSLAFQGYSGNTIYF. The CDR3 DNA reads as TGTGCCAGCAGTTTAGCCTTCCAGGGGTATTCTGGAAACACCATATATTTT.

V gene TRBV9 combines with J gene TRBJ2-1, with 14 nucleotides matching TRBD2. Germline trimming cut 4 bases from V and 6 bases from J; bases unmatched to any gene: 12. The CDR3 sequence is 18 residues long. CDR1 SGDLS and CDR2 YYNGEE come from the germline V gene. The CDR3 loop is CASSSMGTSGSGSNEQFF. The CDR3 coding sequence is TGTGCCAGCAGCTCGATGGGGACTAGCGGGAGTGGATCCAATGAGCAGTTCTTC.